This TCR beta chain was identified during a study of prognosis after radiotherapy for stage I lung cancer. Study-level points and caveats: After stereotactic body radiation therapy, median unique TCR clones were 6,861, down from about 9,500.

Researchers took 5.5 to 6.5 milliliters of peripheral blood at each of two time points. To note about this clonotype: Antigen unknown.

Two-round multiplex PCR, the amplification method, yielded TCR beta CDR3 from genomic DNA. TRBV and TRBJ genes each had their own specific primers in first-round PCR. It was universal primers that the second PCR round used. TCRdb re-analysed the multiplex PCR reads in MiXCR, keeping a single row per CDR3 protein. The sample shows about 8,500 distinct CDR3 sequences, roughly 60% of them seen only once. The V gene end was trimmed by 11 bases and the J gene end by 9 bases; junction bases not matched to a gene: 6. The CDR3 runs to 13 residues. Germline CDR1 reads KGHDR; CDR2 reads SFDVKD. The sequencing used PBMCs, collected before or after stereotactic body radiation therapy (not recorded which). The chain has TRBV24-1 and TRBJ2-1, with 13 bases aligning to TRBD2. The TCR originated in a donor over 45 with non-small cell lung cancer. The CDR3 bases are TGTGCCAGTCAACTAGCGGGAGGGGTTGAGCAGTTCTTC. Translation: CASQLAGGVEQFF.